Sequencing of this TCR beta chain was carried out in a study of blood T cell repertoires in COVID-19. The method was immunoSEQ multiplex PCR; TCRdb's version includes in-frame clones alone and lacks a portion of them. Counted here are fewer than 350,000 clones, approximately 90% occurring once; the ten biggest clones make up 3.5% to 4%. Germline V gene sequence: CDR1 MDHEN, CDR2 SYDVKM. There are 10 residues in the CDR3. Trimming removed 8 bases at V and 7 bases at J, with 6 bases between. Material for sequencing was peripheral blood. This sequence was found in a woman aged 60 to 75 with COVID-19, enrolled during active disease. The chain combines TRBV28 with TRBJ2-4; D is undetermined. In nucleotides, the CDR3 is TGTGCCAGCGGTTCGAACATTCAGTACTTC. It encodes CASGSNIQYF.